The 17 T cell receptor beta chains below come from one sample, sequenced in a study of long-term antiretroviral therapy in people with HIV (dated by TCRdb to 2021 to 2024). The immunoSEQ hsTCRB v3.0 assay was used at survey level resolution to sequence the TRB variable region. This is the immuneACCESS table as TCRdb keeps it, with only in-frame sequences that have V and J called. A part of the clones is gone; compared with another copy, unresolved V genes explain less than half, and the rest is unexplained. This sample gives around 29,000 clones in total; about 85% of them show up just once. The biggest ten clones account for under 15% of the sample. The starting material was unsorted PBMCs, obtained 1.1 years after starting antiretroviral therapy. These receptors were obtained from a man between 18 and 29 years old with HIV.

The rearrangement links TRBV7-2 to TRBJ1-5; D possibly corresponds to TRBD1 (6 bases). The germline V gene has CDR1 SGHTA and CDR2 FQGNSA. This CDR3 contains 13 residues. Trimming cost V 5 bases and J 4 bases, with 9 bases left between them. CDR3 coding DNA: TGTGCCAGCAGCCTCGGACAGAATCAGCCCCAGCATTTT. Residues: CASSLGQNQPQHF.

The rearrangement links TRBV28 to TRBJ1-1, with 9 positions matching TRBD1. The CDR3 has 15 residues. CDR1 and CDR2 from the germline V gene are MDHEN and SYDVKM. Trimming removed 3 bases from V and 7 bases from J; junction bases left unmatched: 9. The CDR3 bases are TGTGCCAGCAGTTTGACCGGGACAGGGCAAGATGAAGCTTTCTTT. Amino acid sequence: CASSLTGTGQDEAFF.

This chain uses TRBV6-5 with TRBJ2-2; D is undetermined. The CDR3 totals 14 residues. The V end was cut by 4 bases, the J end by 5 bases, with 11 bases between. Germline V CDR1 and CDR2: MNHEY, SVGAGI. The CDR3 coding sequence is TGTGCCAGCAGTTTCTCAGGACGGACCGGGGAGCTGTTTTTT. Translated, it gives CASSFSGRTGELFF.

The chain links TRBV5-1 to TRBJ1-2, with no clear D. CDR3 length: 14 amino acids. The V and J ends lost 4 bases and 4 bases respectively, with 14 bases between them. In germline, CDR1 is SGHRS, CDR2 YFSETQ. The CDR3 DNA reads TGCGCCAGCAGCAGCTTGGACGGTCCCTATGGCTACACCTTC. It encodes CASSSLDGPYGYTF.

The DNA for the CDR3 is TGTGCCAGCAGCCTGGGGGAAGTTTACGAGCAGTACTTC. This codes for CASSLGEVYEQYF. The rearrangement uses TRBV5-6 and TRBJ2-7; possibly TRBD1 or TRBD2 for D (5 bases each). The germline V gene has CDR1 SGHDT and CDR2 YYEEEE. The CDR3 spans 13 residues. V gave up 4 bases and J gave up 4 bases, with 12 bases separating them. Together with reference TRBV5-6 and TRBJ2-7, the CDR3 gives the full variable domain: DAGVTQSPTHLIKTRGQQVTLRCSPKSGHDTVSWYQQALGQGPQFIFQYYEEEERQRGNFPDRFSGHQFPNYSSELNVNALLLGDSALYLCASSLGEVYEQYFGPGTRLTVT.

V gene TRBV30 combines with J gene TRBJ1-5; the D is unclear. Germline loops: CDR1 GTSNPN, CDR2 SVGIG (reference sequence). The ends were cut back, 1 base at V and 5 bases at J, with 12 bases in the middle. CDR3 length: 14 residues. The CDR3 loop is CAWSAEVGDQPQHF. In DNA form, the CDR3 reads TGTGCCTGGAGTGCGGAGGTTGGGGATCAGCCCCAGCATTTT. The entire variable domain, with the rest obtained from reference TRBV30 and TRBJ1-5, is as follows: SQTIHQWPATLVQPVGSPLSLECTVEGTSNPNLYWYRQAAGRGLQLLFYSVGIGQISSEVPQNLSASRPQDRQFILSSKKLLLSDSGFYLCAWSAEVGDQPQHFGDGTRLSIL.

CDR3 residues: CASSSPWRPRGSATEAFF. The DNA of the CDR3 is TGTGCCAGCAGCTCCCCATGGAGGCCCCGGGGGAGCGCGACTGAAGCTTTCTTT. This sequence joins TRBV11-2 and TRBJ1-1, with D perhaps TRBD1 (5 bases). V was clipped by 4 bases and J by 5 bases, with 26 bases between them. Germline CDR1 and CDR2: SGHAT and FQNNGV. The CDR3 is 18 residues long. The whole variable domain, filled in from reference TRBV11-2 and TRBJ1-1, reads EAGVAQSPRYKIIEKRQSVAFWCNPISGHATLYWYQQILGQGPKLLIQFQNNGVVDDSQLPKDRFSAERLKGVDSTLKIQPAKLEDSAVYLCASSSPWRPRGSATEAFFGQGTRLTVV.

This clone was seen just once. The rearrangement links TRBV28 to TRBJ2-7, with 9 bases lining up with TRBD2. The V and J ends lost 6 bases and 5 bases, in that order; junction bases with no gene match: 2. The CDR3 loop spans 12 amino acids. Germline CDR1 reads MDHEN; CDR2 reads SYDVKM. In nucleotides, the CDR3 is TGTGCCAGCAGACTAGCGGGTAACGAGCAGTACTTC. Protein product: CASRLAGNEQYF. The full variable domain, rest sourced from reference TRBV28 and TRBJ2-7, is DVKVTQSSRYLVKRTGEKVFLECVQDMDHENMFWYRQDPGLGLRLIYFSYDVKMKEKGDIPEGYSVSREKKERFSLILESASTNQTSMYLCASRLAGNEQYFGPGTRLTVT.

The gene calls are TRBV19 and TRBJ1-2; TRBD1 matches 9 bases. The length of the CDR3 is 16 residues. The trim removed 7 bases at V and 4 bases at J, leaving 13 bases unmatched. Germline loops: CDR1 LNHDA, CDR2 SQIVND (reference sequence). CDR3 in DNA: TGTGCCAGTACCCCCGGACAGGGGACCTTCGGCTATGGCTACACCTTC. This codes for CASTPGQGTFGYGYTF.

The chain uses TRBV7-8 and TRBJ2-3; no reliable D call. The CDR3 is 13 amino acids. CDR1 SGHVS and CDR2 FQNEAQ come from the germline V gene. Trimming removed 5 bases from V and 6 bases from J, with 12 bases in between. CDR3 coding DNA: TGTGCCAGCAGCCTTAACTTGGTGGATACGCAGTATTTT. Residues: CASSLNLVDTQYF.

This clone was detected a few times. The chain is built from TRBV13 and TRBJ2-7; 7 bases map to TRBD1. With V trimmed by 4 bases and J by 3 bases, 6 bases remained unmatched. Germline V lookup: CDR1 PRHDT, CDR2 FYEKMQ (reference sequence). The CDR3 is 14 residues long. The CDR3 DNA is TGTGCCAGCAGCTGGCCGGGACAGCGCTACGAGCAGTACTTC. Its protein is CASSWPGQRYEQYF. Full variable domain (rest looked up from reference TRBV13 and TRBJ2-7): AAGVIQSPRHLIKEKRETATLKCYPIPRHDTVYWYQQGPGQDPQFLISFYEKMQSDKGSIPDRFSAQQFSDYHSELNMSSLELGDSALYFCASSWPGQRYEQYFGPGTRLTVT.

The chain uses TRBV6-5 and TRBJ2-5; perhaps TRBD2 as D (5 bases). Germline values: CDR1 MNHEY, CDR2 SVGAGI. CDR3 size: 14 residues. V was shortened by 0 bases and J by 7 bases, with 12 bases between the two germline ends. DNA for the CDR3: TGTGCCAGCAGTTACTCACCCCGGGGTGGGACCCAGTACTTC. Its translation is CASSYSPRGGTQYF.

This clone was seen once. V and J are TRBV2 and TRBJ2-5; the D is unclear. Germline CDR1 is SNHLY and CDR2 is FYNNEI. The CDR3 loop spans 12 amino acids. Trimming took 6 bases from V and 1 from J, leaving 6 bases between them. As DNA, the CDR3 is TGTGCCAGCAGACCGATCCAAGAGACCCAGTACTTC. Its translation: CASRPIQETQYF. The entire variable domain, with the rest obtained from reference TRBV2 and TRBJ2-5, is as follows: EPEVTQTPSHQVTQMGQEVILRCVPISNHLYFYWYRQILGQKVEFLVSFYNNEISEKSEIFDDQFSVERPDGSNFTLKIRSTKLEDSAMYFCASRPIQETQYFGPGTRLLVL.

The chain has TRBV7-2 and TRBJ2-5; D not resolved. This CDR3 comprises 12 residues. The germline V and J ends were trimmed by 4 bases and 5 bases, with 8 bases remaining between them. CDR1 is SGHTA and CDR2 is FQGNSA in the germline V gene. The CDR3 region has the DNA TGTGCCAGCAGCTACCGAATGGAGACCCAGTACTTC. Translated: CASSYRMETQYF.

V gene TRBV5-1 combines with J gene TRBJ2-5; 12 bases match TRBD1. Trimming took 0 bases from V and 5 from J; bases not matched to a gene: 5. CDR3 length: 16 residues. Per the germline V gene, CDR1 is SGHRS and CDR2 is YFSETQ. CDR3 sequence: CASSLAGTGGRETQYF. In DNA form, the CDR3 reads TGCGCCAGCAGCTTGGCCGGGACAGGGGGCCGGGAGACCCAGTACTTC. The whole variable domain, filled in from reference TRBV5-1 and TRBJ2-5, reads KAGVTQTPRYLIKTRGQQVTLSCSPISGHRSVSWYQQTPGQGLQFLFEYFSETQRNKGNFPGRFSGRQFSNSRSEMNVSTLELGDSALYLCASSLAGTGGRETQYFGPGTRLLVL.

This clone was observed a handful of times. The chain recombines TRBV4-1 with TRBJ1-6; D gene uncertain. CDR1 MGHRA and CDR2 YSYEKL come from the germline V gene. The CDR3 runs 17 residues. V was cut by 0 bases and J by 6 bases, with 15 bases left in between. CDR3 DNA sequence: TGCGCCAGCAGCCAAGATCTAACGGGGATCGGTAATTCACCCCTCCACTTT. Protein sequence: CASSQDLTGIGNSPLHF.

This clone was counted once. V gene TRBV18 combines with J gene TRBJ1-6, with unresolved D. CDR3 size: 14 residues. Germline V gene lookup returns CDR1 KGHSH and CDR2 LQKENI. V was trimmed by 0 bases and J by 6 bases, leaving 6 bases between them. CDR3 sequence: CASSPPTSNSPLHF. CDR3 nucleotide sequence: TGTGCCAGCTCACCACCGACAAGTAATTCACCCCTCCACTTT.